A single sample gave rise to the 8 T cell receptor beta chains below, sequenced in a study of T-cell memory formation after mild COVID-19. A single record per CDR3 protein comes from TCRdb applying MiXCR to the 5' RACE reads. The data contain fewer than 650,000 distinct CDR3 sequences, approximately 15% of them singletons. The sample consisted of PBMCs or a T cell subset sorted from them (not recorded which). Receptors were obtained from an adult woman who had mild COVID-19 (a few samples of this study predate the infection). Cell type and time point are not known.

As DNA, the CDR3 is TGCAGCGTTCAGGCAGGACACCAAGAGACCCAGTACTTC. Residues: CSVQAGHQETQYF. This chain connects TRBV29-1 to TRBJ2-5; D is undetermined. The length of the CDR3 is 13 residues. Trimming took 5 bases from V and 0 from J, leaving 10 bases between them. The germline V gene encodes CDR1 SQVTM and CDR2 ANQGSEA. Filled out from reference TRBV29-1 and TRBJ2-5, the complete variable domain reads SAVISQKPSRDICQRGTSLTIQCQVDSQVTMMFWYRQQPGQSLTLIATANQGSEATYESGFVIDKFPISRPNLTFSTLTVSNMSPEDSSIYLCSVQAGHQETQYFGPGTRLLVL.

The chain recombines TRBV5-1 with TRBJ1-1, with unresolved D. There are 15 residues in the CDR3. Germline V gene sequence: CDR1 SGHRS, CDR2 YFSETQ. Between the trimmed V and J ends, which lost 0 bases and 1 base, there was a span of 10 bases. The CDR3 DNA is TGCGCCAGCAGCTTGGCCACTCCAGGGAACACTGAAGCTTTCTTT. Translation: CASSLATPGNTEAFF.

This clonotype was counted a few times. V gene TRBV18 combines with J gene TRBJ2-7, with TRBD2 identical over 9 bases. Germline CDR1 and CDR2: KGHSH and LQKENI. This CDR3 spans 15 amino acids. V shed 6 bases, J shed 4 bases, and the junction held 10 bases outside the gene matches. The CDR3 reads CASSPGSGRVYEQYF. The CDR3, as DNA: TGTGCCAGCTCCCCAGGTAGCGGGAGAGTGTACGAGCAGTACTTC.

This clonotype appeared a few times. For the CDR3, the DNA is TGTGCCAGCAGTGTCGGAGGTGGAGGGGCCGAGCAGTACTTC. Its translation is CASSVGGGGAEQYF. The V gene is TRBV6-1, the J gene TRBJ2-7; possible D gene TRBD2, 6 bases. CDR1 and CDR2 from the germline V gene are MNHNS and SASEGT. The V end was cut by 4 bases, the J end by 6 bases, with 16 bases between. The CDR3 length is 14 residues.

This chain connects TRBV12-3 or TRBV12-4 to TRBJ1-2; D unclear. V shed 2 bases and J shed 8 bases, with 12 bases lying between them. This CDR3 is built from 13 residues. Written as DNA, the CDR3 is TGTGCCAGCAGTTTACGGGTTTCAGGCGGCTACACCTTC. Translating it yields CASSLRVSGGYTF.

The CDR3 coding sequence is TGTGCCAGCTCACCAAGTGGGCCCTACGAGCAGTACTTC. Amino acid sequence: CASSPSGPYEQYF. The V gene is TRBV18, the J gene TRBJ2-7; D remains unclear. This CDR3 spans 13 amino acids. V shed 2 bases and J shed 2 bases, with 7 bases lying between them. Per the germline V gene, CDR1 is KGHSH and CDR2 is LQKENI.

This clonotype showed up just a few times. The rearrangement links TRBV6-2 or TRBV6-3 to TRBJ2-3; TRBD2 matches 11 bases. This CDR3 has 17 amino acids. Germline V gene lookup returns CDR1 MNHEY and CDR2 SVGEGT. The ends lost 6 bases at V and 0 bases at J; junction bases unmatched: 8. CDR3 in DNA: TGTGCCAGCAGCTCTACTAGACTAGCGGGAAGCACAGATACGCAGTATTTT. As protein: CASSSTRLAGSTDTQYF.

The chain combines TRBV18 with TRBJ2-6; either TRBD1 or TRBD2 may supply D (5 bases each). The V gene's germline CDR1 is KGHSH and CDR2 LQKENI. The CDR3 loop spans 16 amino acids. Deletions cut 5 bases from V and 0 bases from J, with 11 bases between. The DNA for the CDR3 is TGTGCCAGCTCAATAAGAGGGGACTCTGGGGCCAACGTCCTGACTTTC. Its translation is CASSIRGDSGANVLTF.